A single sample gave rise to the 26 T cell receptor beta chains below, sequenced in a study of T cells in Graves' hyperthyroidism and ophthalmopathy. Researchers took RNA transcripts and amplified the TCR beta CDR3 regions from them. The study used the HTBI primer set for a first-round RT-PCR of the TCR CDR3. TCRdb independently ran MiXCR on the multiplex PCR reads; one entry per CDR3 protein. In the table there are approximately 400,000 distinct CDR3 sequences, 15% to 19% of which are singletons. The sequenced sample consisted of blood. The receptors were gathered from a woman under 30 with Graves' hyperthyroidism.

This clonotype was counted only a few times. V gene TRBV4-2 combines with J gene TRBJ1-3, with a tentative D call TRBD1 (5 bases). Trimming pared 4 bases from V and 6 bases from J, leaving 16 bases between. Germline V gives CDR1 LGHNA, CDR2 YNFKEQ. This CDR3 spans 15 amino acids. The CDR3 reads CASSPSVAQENTIYF. DNA of the CDR3: TGTGCCAGCAGCCCTTCCGTAGCACAGGAAAACACCATATATTTT.

This clonotype was seen more than once but under ten times. This chain's CDR3 is CASSGGIAALTETQYF. In DNA, the CDR3 is TGCGCCAGCAGTGGAGGGATAGCGGCACTGACAGAGACCCAGTACTTC. This chain links TRBV5-1 with TRBJ2-5, with D maybe TRBD2 (6 bases). V was shortened by 5 bases and J by 4 bases, with 21 bases between the two germline ends. CDR3 size: 16 residues. The germline V gene has CDR1 SGHRS and CDR2 YFSETQ.

This clonotype occurred many times. The genes are TRBV12-5 and TRBJ1-1; 7 positions agree with TRBD1. With V trimmed by 10 bases and J by 3 bases, 8 bases remained unmatched. The CDR3 loop spans 13 amino acids. Germline-derived CDR1 and CDR2 are LGHNT and FRNRAP. In nucleotides, the CDR3 is TGTGCTACCTCACAGGGGCGAGACACTGAAGCTTTCTTT. This encodes CATSQGRDTEAFF.

This clonotype occurred many times. The chain has TRBV28 and TRBJ2-1; 12 bases map to TRBD2. V lost 6 bases and J lost 1; bases outside the gene matches: 4. Germline V gives CDR1 MDHEN, CDR2 SYDVKM. This CDR3 comprises 16 residues. CDR3: CASRTTSGGSYNEQFF. The DNA of the CDR3 is TGTGCCAGCAGGACTACTAGCGGGGGGTCCTACAATGAGCAGTTCTTC. Together with reference TRBV28 and TRBJ2-1, the CDR3 gives the full variable domain: DVKVTQSSRYLVKRTGEKVFLECVQDMDHENMFWYRQDPGLGLRLIYFSYDVKMKEKGDIPEGYSVSREKKERFSLILESASTNQTSMYLCASRTTSGGSYNEQFFGPGTRLTVL.

This clonotype was detected only a few times. CDR3 region: CASGLVPGRGYEQYF. The CDR3 nucleotides are TGTGCTAGTGGTTTGGTACCCGGAAGGGGCTACGAGCAGTACTTC. The J gene is TRBJ2-7, the V gene TRBV12-5; the D gene is possibly TRBD1 (5 bases). Looked up from germline, CDR1 is LGHNT and CDR2 is FRNRAP. The CDR3 contains 15 residues. Trimming removed 0 bases at V and 3 bases at J, with 12 bases between.

Ten or more counts support this clonotype. The DNA of the CDR3 is TGTGCCAGCAACCCGGACACCTCGGTCGATACGCAGTATTTT. Protein sequence: CASNPDTSVDTQYF. The chain has TRBV12-3 or TRBV12-4 and TRBJ2-3, with D possibly being TRBD1 (5 bases). The CDR3 spans 14 residues. The ends were cut back, 7 bases at V and 6 bases at J, with 17 bases in the middle.

This clonotype was recorded a few times. J is TRBJ2-2 and V is TRBV2; D unresolved. This CDR3 is 16 amino acids long. The germline V and J ends were trimmed by 4 bases and 3 bases, with 15 bases remaining between them. Germline loops: CDR1 SNHLY, CDR2 FYNNEI. CDR3 amino acids: CASSGWFYYDTGELFF. CDR3 nucleotides: TGTGCCAGCAGTGGTTGGTTTTACTACGACACCGGGGAGCTGTTTTTT.

There are a few counts of this clonotype. This chain links TRBV5-5 with TRBJ2-6, with 10 bases matching TRBD1. The V gene's germline CDR1 is SGHKS and CDR2 YYEKEE (reference sequence). The CDR3 has 15 residues. Trimming at V came to 7 bases and at J to 0 bases, leaving 1 base not matched to a gene. CDR3 in DNA: TGTGCCAGCGACAGGGGGCCCTCTGGGGCCAACGTCCTGACTTTC. Protein: CASDRGPSGANVLTF.

The chain employs TRBV11-2 and TRBJ1-3; D remains unclear. Trimming shortened V by 1 base and J by 2 bases, and 9 bases separated the two germline ends. Germline V gene sequence: CDR1 SGHAT, CDR2 FQNNGV. This CDR3 spans 15 amino acids. The CDR3 nucleotides are TGTGCCAGCAGCTTAGGGATATCCCCTGGAAACACCATATATTTT. This gives the protein CASSLGISPGNTIYF.

The sample holds many counts of this clonotype. This chain uses TRBV2 with TRBJ2-5, with TRBD2 as a possible D gene (5 bases). Germline CDR1 and CDR2: SNHLY and FYNNEI. Trimming removed 3 bases at V and 4 bases at J, with 6 bases between. This CDR3 spans 12 amino acids. The CDR3 sequence: CASSDEGETQYF. The CDR3 DNA sequence: TGTGCCAGCAGTGATGAGGGAGAGACCCAGTACTTC.

This clonotype occurred many times. This chain joins TRBV4-3 and TRBJ1-1; no definite D call. The germline V and J ends were trimmed by 1 base and 4 bases, with 10 bases remaining between them. CDR1 is LGHNA, CDR2 YSLEER, per germline. This CDR3 has 14 residues. DNA for the CDR3: TGCGCCAGCAGCCAAGCCCGAGGAGGCACTGAAGCTTTCTTT. It is translated as CASSQARGGTEAFF.

This clonotype has just one count. The V and J genes are TRBV27 and TRBJ1-2; TRBD1 matches 7 bases. Germline trimming cut 5 bases from V and 3 bases from J; bases unmatched to any gene: 6. CDR3 length: 14 amino acids. Germline CDR1 is MNHEY and CDR2 is SMNVEV (reference sequence). The CDR3 here is CASSRLGQDYGYTF. Written as DNA, the CDR3 is TGTGCCAGCAGTCGCCTAGGACAGGACTATGGCTACACCTTC.

This clonotype was observed at least ten times. This chain links TRBV29-1 with TRBJ2-7; D is possibly TRBD1 or TRBD2 (5 bases each). CDR1 SQVTM and CDR2 ANQGSEA come from the germline V gene. This CDR3 comprises 12 residues. V shed 4 bases and J shed 5 bases, with 12 bases lying between them. CDR3 sequence reads: CSVVEMGDEQYF. In DNA, the CDR3 is TGCAGCGTTGTGGAGATGGGGGACGAGCAGTACTTC.

Notes on this clonotype: It may be a read error: a sequence one base away is much more abundant. This CDR3 fails to terminate in the conserved phenylalanine or tryptophan, so it likely reflects a read error. V gene TRBV12-3 or TRBV12-4 combines with J gene TRBJ1-1, with TRBD1 identical over 8 bases. CDR3 length: 15 amino acids. V shed 6 bases and J 2 bases; nucleotides not matched to a gene: 8. In nucleotides, the CDR3 is TGTGCCAGCAGGCTAGACAGGGGCGTAAACACTGAAGCTTTCTCT. Protein sequence: CASRLDRGVNTEAFS.

This clonotype appeared many times. The gene calls are TRBV9 and TRBJ1-1, with D hard to call. V lost 2 bases to trimming and J lost 0 bases, with 11 bases between them. The CDR3 totals 15 residues. Germline V CDR1 and CDR2: SGDLS, YYNGEE. CDR3: CASSVGRNLNTEAFF. In nucleotides, the CDR3 is TGTGCCAGCAGCGTTGGCCGAAATCTGAACACTGAAGCTTTCTTT.

The table lists this clonotype with a few counts. CDR3 amino acids: CASTEEVHPLDEQFF. In DNA form, the CDR3 reads TGTGCCAGCACCGAAGAGGTCCACCCCCTAGATGAGCAGTTCTTC. The chain links TRBV7-8 to TRBJ2-1; no clear D. V gave up 7 bases and J gave up 8 bases, with 21 bases separating them. The CDR3 runs 15 residues. Germline values: CDR1 SGHVS, CDR2 FQNEAQ.

The table lists this clonotype with many counts. Here the CDR3 reads CASSPPGEETQYF. The DNA of the CDR3 is TGTGCCAGCTCACCACCAGGGGAAGAGACCCAGTACTTC. The chain is built from TRBV18 and TRBJ2-5; a possible D gene is TRBD1 (5 bases). The CDR3 loop spans 13 amino acids. V lost 0 bases, J lost 3 bases, and 5 bases lay in between. Germline CDR1 reads KGHSH; CDR2 reads LQKENI. Using reference TRBV18 and TRBJ2-5 for the parts outside the CDR3, the full variable domain is NAGVMQNPRHLVRRRGQEARLRCSPMKGHSHVYWYRQLPEEGLKFMVYLQKENIIDESGMPKERFSAEFPKEGPSILRIQQVVRGDSAAYFCASSPPGEETQYFGPGTRLLVL.

This chain connects TRBV19 to TRBJ2-1, with TRBD2 matching over 10 bases. Germline-derived CDR1 and CDR2 are LNHDA and SQIVND (reference sequence). The J segment lost 8 bases and the V segment lost 5 bases, leaving 0 bases of the junction unmatched. The CDR3 contains 12 residues. The CDR3 coding sequence is TGTGCCAGTAGTCTAGCGGGGGATGAGCAGTTCTTC. Translation gives CASSLAGDEQFF.

The rearrangement uses TRBV2 and TRBJ2-7; unclear D gene. V dropped 1 base and J dropped 5 bases, with 15 bases sitting between them. The CDR3 runs 15 residues. Germline V gives CDR1 SNHLY, CDR2 FYNNEI. The CDR3 region is CASSEEARRVHEQYF. In DNA form, the CDR3 reads TGTGCCAGCAGTGAAGAAGCAAGAAGGGTCCACGAGCAGTACTTC.

This clonotype showed up many times. J is TRBJ1-2 and V is TRBV2; no reliable D call. Trimming pared 3 bases from V and 4 bases from J, leaving 9 bases between. The CDR3 covers 13 residues. In germline, CDR1 is SNHLY, CDR2 FYNNEI. The CDR3, as DNA: TGTGCCAGCAGTGATAGCACATTCTATGGCTACACCTTC. This sequence encodes CASSDSTFYGYTF.

This clonotype was detected ten times or more. The V call is TRBV3-1, the J call TRBJ2-1; the match to TRBD1 covers 8 bases. J was trimmed by 5 bases and V by 0 bases; bases with no gene match: 9. Germline V gene sequence: CDR1 LGHDT, CDR2 YNNKEL (reference sequence). The CDR3 has 17 amino acids. This chain's CDR3 is CASSQDLPQGVDNEQFF. CDR3 DNA: TGTGCCAGCAGCCAAGATTTGCCACAGGGGGTGGACAATGAGCAGTTCTTC.

This clonotype came up many times. V is TRBV12-3 or TRBV12-4 and J is TRBJ1-1; D unresolved. The CDR3 extends over 14 amino acids. Trimming took 8 bases from V and 1 from J, leaving 14 bases between them. The CDR3 coding sequence is TGTGCCAGCTCACGAGTGGGGAAGAACACTGAAGCTTTCTTT. Translating gives CASSRVGKNTEAFF.

This clonotype was recorded many times. J is TRBJ1-1 and V is TRBV19, with D unclear. V dropped 9 bases and J dropped 5 bases, with 16 bases sitting between them. The CDR3 totals 13 residues. From germline, CDR1 is LNHDA and CDR2 SQIVND (reference sequence). This CDR3 reads CASSIDRSTEAFF. The CDR3 nucleotides are TGTGCCAGCAGCATAGACCGGAGTACTGAAGCTTTCTTT.

This chain links TRBV19 with TRBJ1-1, with a tentative D call TRBD1 (6 bases). V lost 0 bases to trimming and J lost 6 bases, with 11 bases between them. The CDR3 has 14 amino acids. Germline CDR1 and CDR2: LNHDA and SQIVND (reference sequence). CDR3 sequence (DNA): TGTGCCAGTAGTATAGATAAAGGGGGATCTGAAGCTTTCTTT. It specifies CASSIDKGGSEAFF.

This clonotype came up many times. This chain links TRBV2 with TRBJ1-2; no firm D call. Per the germline V gene, CDR1 is SNHLY and CDR2 is FYNNEI. Trimming left V 3 bases short and J 7 bases short, with 12 bases between. CDR3 length: 13 residues. The CDR3 DNA reads TGTGCCAGCAGTGAGGAAGGCTACGGTGGCTACACCTTC. Translating it yields CASSEEGYGGYTF.

This clonotype was counted many times. V and J are TRBV7-2 and TRBJ2-5; tentatively, D is TRBD1 (6 bases). This CDR3 region has 14 residues. The V gene's germline CDR1 is SGHTA and CDR2 FQGNSA. Trimming stripped 2 bases from V and 5 bases from J, with 12 bases between. The CDR3 nucleotides read TGTGCCAGCAGCTTAACAGGGATATACGAGACCCAGTACTTC. Its translation is CASSLTGIYETQYF. The complete variable domain, with remaining parts taken from reference TRBV7-2 and TRBJ2-5, reads GAGVSQSPSNKVTEKGKDVELRCDPISGHTALYWYRQSLGQGLEFLIYFQGNSAPDKSGLPSDRFSAERTGGSVSTLTIQRTQQEDSAVYLCASSLTGIYETQYFGPGTRLLVL.